The present entry profiles one T cell receptor beta chain with its context. The antigen is undetermined. The sample comes from a study of T cell responses to AZD1222 COVID-19 vaccine. General study results and limits: Donors in the cohort were predominantly white British and more often female, and clonal diversity was possibly underestimated. Spike-wide coverage was observed for vaccine-associated CD4 TCRs, with dominant responses at 160-218 and 743-854. Only six people who got AZD1222 tested seropositive at baseline.

Only in-frame clones appear in the TCRdb table, and some are missing; sequencing was by immunoSEQ multiplex PCR. Of more than 150,000 clones listed, about 88% are singletons. The ends lost 6 bases at V and 7 bases at J; junction bases unmatched: 10. This CDR3 region has 17 residues. Germline CDR1 is MDHEN and CDR2 is SYDVKM. The sample consisted of peripheral blood, taken 28 days after the second AZD1222 dose. The chain links TRBV28 to TRBJ2-3, with TRBD2 matching over 16 bases. This clonotype was sampled from an adult who received the AZD1222 COVID-19 vaccine. The DNA for the CDR3 is TGTGCCAGCAGACCCTCCGGGACTAGCGGGGGGGGGTATACGCAGTATTTT. Amino acid sequence: CASRPSGTSGGGYTQYF. Filled out from reference TRBV28 and TRBJ2-3, the complete variable domain reads DVKVTQSSRYLVKRTGEKVFLECVQDMDHENMFWYRQDPGLGLRLIYFSYDVKMKEKGDIPEGYSVSREKKERFSLILESASTNQTSMYLCASRPSGTSGGGYTQYFGPGTRLTVL.